This is a list of T cell receptor beta chains from one sample in a study of shared clonotypes between healthy human individuals. Produced via immunoSEQ multiplex PCR; TCRdb's table is partial and in-frame only. This sample has 450,000 to 500,000 clones, with 78% found just once. The sequenced sample was PBMCs. These receptors originate from a woman aged 40 to 55 in good health. Some clones in this sample may be carry-over from other donors' samples. Each CDR3 is given with its conserved first and last residue.

j_gene,v_gene,CDR3aa
TRBJ2-7,TRBV5-1,CASSLDASSYEQYF
TRBJ1-2,TRBV5-1,CASSLGQFANYGYTF
TRBJ2-2,TRBV9,CASSVRAGQTNTGELFF
TRBJ2-5,TRBV7-6,CASSQSGRETQYF
TRBJ2-5,TRBV1,CTSSQESRWSSGRCRTQYF
TRBJ2-7,TRBV6-1,CASSGGQSSYEQYF
TRBJ1-5,TRBV6-5,CASSSGYSNQPQHF
TRBJ2-7,TRBV2,CASSVGPGDEQYF
TRBJ2-1,TRBV7-9,CASSLSTSGSYNEQFF
TRBJ2-2,TRBV4-2,CASSPWREDTGELFF
TRBJ1-5,TRBV7-2,CASSPDQNQPQHF
TRBJ2-3,TRBV7-9,CASSLVLAASTDTQYF